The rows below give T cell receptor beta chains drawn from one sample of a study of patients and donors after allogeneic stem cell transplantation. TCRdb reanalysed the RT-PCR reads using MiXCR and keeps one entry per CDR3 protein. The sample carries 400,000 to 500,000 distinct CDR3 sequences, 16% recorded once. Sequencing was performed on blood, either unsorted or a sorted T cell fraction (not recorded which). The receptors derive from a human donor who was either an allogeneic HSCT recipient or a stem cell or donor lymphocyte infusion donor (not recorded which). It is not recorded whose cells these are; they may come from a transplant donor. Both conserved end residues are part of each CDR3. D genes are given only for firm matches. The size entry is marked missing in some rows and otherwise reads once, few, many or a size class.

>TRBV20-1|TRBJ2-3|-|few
TGCAGTGCTAGGAGCCCCGGGACGGCGCAGTATTTT
CSARSPGTAQYF
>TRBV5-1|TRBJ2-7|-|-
TGCGCCAGCAGCCTTGGACTACCACCATACGAGCAGTACTTC
CASSLGLPPYEQYF
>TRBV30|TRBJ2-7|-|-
TGTGCCCTAAAAGCCGGGGGAGGCCCCTACGAGCAGTACTTC
CALKAGGGPYEQYF
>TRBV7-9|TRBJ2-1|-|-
TGTGCCAGCAGCAGGGGTACAGGGAAGAGCTCCTACAATGAGCAGTTCTTC
CASSRGTGKSSYNEQFF
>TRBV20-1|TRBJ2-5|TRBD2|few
TGCAGTGCACCCCCTAGCGGGAGAGGGGAGACCCAGTACTTC
CSAPPSGRGETQYF
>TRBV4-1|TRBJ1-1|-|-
TGCGCCAGCAGCCAGGGGATTAGGTGGGGGAACACTGAAGCTTTCTTT
CASSQGIRWGNTEAFF
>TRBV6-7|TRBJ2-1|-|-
TGTGCCAGCAGTTTTTGGGAGTACAATGAGCAGTTCTTC
CASSFWEYNEQFF
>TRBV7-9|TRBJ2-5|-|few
TGTGCCAGCAGCTTAGCGGGAAGGGGAGGAGACCAAGAGACCCAGTACTTC
CASSLAGRGGDQETQYF
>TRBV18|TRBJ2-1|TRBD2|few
TGTGCCAGCTCACCACCGGGGAGGGGCACGGTCTACGGGCAGTTCTTC
CASSPPGRGTVYGQFF
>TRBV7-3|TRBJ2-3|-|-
TGTGCCAGCAGCTTAGATCTTTACACAGATACGCAGTATTTT
CASSLDLYTDTQYF
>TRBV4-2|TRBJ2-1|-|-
TGTGCCAGCAGCCAAGATCCTTGGGGCTCCTACAATGAGCAGTTCTTC
CASSQDPWGSYNEQFF
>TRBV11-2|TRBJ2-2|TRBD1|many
TGTGCCAGCAGCAAGTCCGGGACAGGGAGTGGAAGCGGGGAGCTGTTTTTT
CASSKSGTGSGSGELFF
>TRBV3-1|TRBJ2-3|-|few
TGTGCCAGCAGCCACCGGGACACCACTAGCACAGATACGCAGTATTTT
CASSHRDTTSTDTQYF
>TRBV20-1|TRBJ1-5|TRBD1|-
TGCAGTGCCCATACAGGGGGCAATCAGCCCCAGCATTTT
CSAHTGGNQPQHF
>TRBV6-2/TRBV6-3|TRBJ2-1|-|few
TGTGCCAGCAAGGCCTACAATGAGCAGTTCTTC
CASKAYNEQFF
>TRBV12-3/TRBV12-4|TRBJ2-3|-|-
TGTGCCAGCAGTTTTGAGGGACGCCTCACAGATACGCAGTATTTT
CASSFEGRLTDTQYF
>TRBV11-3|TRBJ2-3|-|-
TGTGCCAGCAGCTTAGATCATCCCGGGGTACGGGATACGCAGTATTTT
CASSLDHPGVRDTQYF
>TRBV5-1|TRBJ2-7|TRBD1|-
TGCGCCTCAGCGTTGGGGACAGGGAATTACGAGCAGTACTTC
CASALGTGNYEQYF
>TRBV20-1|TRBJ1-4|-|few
TGCAGTGCTAGTTCAGGCCCGGCAACTAATGAAAAACTGTTTTTT
CSASSGPATNEKLFF
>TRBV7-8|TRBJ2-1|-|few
TGTGCCAGCAGCTCGAAGGGGGGGCCAGAGCAGTTCTTC
CASSSKGGPEQFF
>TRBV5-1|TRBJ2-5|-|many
TGCGCCAGCAGCTTTCTGGGAGGACAAGAGACCCAGTACTTC
CASSFLGGQETQYF
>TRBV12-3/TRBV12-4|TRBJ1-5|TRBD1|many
TGTGCCAGCAGTTTGATAGGGGGCTGGGATCAGCCCCAGCATTTT
CASSLIGGWDQPQHF
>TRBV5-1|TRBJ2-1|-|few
TGCGCCAGCAGCTGGGAAGGGGGACGCGGAGACAATGAGCAGTTCTTC
CASSWEGGRGDNEQFF
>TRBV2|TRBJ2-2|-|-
TGTGCCAAAGCAAAGCCGGGAGTAAGCACCGGGGAGCTGTTTTTT
CAKAKPGVSTGELFF
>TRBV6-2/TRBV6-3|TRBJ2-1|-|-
TGTGCCAGCACTAATCTCCAGGGACACGAGCAGTTCTTC
CASTNLQGHEQFF
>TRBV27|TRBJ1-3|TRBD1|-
TGTGCCAGCAGTTTAATGGCAGGGGGCTTCTCTGGAAACACCATATATTTT
CASSLMAGGFSGNTIYF
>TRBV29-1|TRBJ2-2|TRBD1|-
TGCAGCGTACAGGGGCCCGGGGAGCTGTTTTTT
CSVQGPGELFF
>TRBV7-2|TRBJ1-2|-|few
TGTGCCAGCAGCTCCGTCCAGGGAGTTGGGGGCTACACCTTC
CASSSVQGVGGYTF
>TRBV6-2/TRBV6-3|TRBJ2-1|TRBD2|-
TGTGCCAGCAGTTATTCTGCGGGAGGGCCCTACAATGAGCAGTTCTTC
CASSYSAGGPYNEQFF
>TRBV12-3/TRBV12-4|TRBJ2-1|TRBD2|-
TGTGCCAGCAGTTTTCAATTAGCGGGTTCTTATGAGCAGTTCTTC
CASSFQLAGSYEQFF
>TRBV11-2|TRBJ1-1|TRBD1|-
TGTGCCAGCAGCGGAATGACAGGGAAGGTTATCACTGAAGCTTTCTTT
CASSGMTGKVITEAFF
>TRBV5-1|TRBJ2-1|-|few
TGCGCCAGCAGCTCGACAGTGCCCTACAATGAGCAGTTCTTC
CASSSTVPYNEQFF
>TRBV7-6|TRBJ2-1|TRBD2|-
TGTGCCAGCAGCTCTTCTAGCGGGAGGGGGTATGAGCAGTTCTTC
CASSSSSGRGYEQFF
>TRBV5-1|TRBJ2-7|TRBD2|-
TGCGCCAGCAGCTTGGAGCAGGGAGGGAGGTACGAGCAGTACTTC
CASSLEQGGRYEQYF
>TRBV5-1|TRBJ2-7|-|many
TGCGCCAGCAGCTTGAAGGTCAGGTCAACGACCTACGAGCAGTACTTC
CASSLKVRSTTYEQYF
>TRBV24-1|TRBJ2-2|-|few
TGTGCCACCCCTTGGGCGCCAAACACCGGGGAGCTGTTTTTT
CATPWAPNTGELFF
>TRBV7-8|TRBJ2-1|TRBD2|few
TGTGCCAGCAGCTTTAGCGGGAGATATGTCAATGAGCAGTTCTTC
CASSFSGRYVNEQFF
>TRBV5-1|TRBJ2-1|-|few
TGCGCCAGCAGCTTGGGTCTGGGCTCGAGGTCCAATGAGCAGTTCTTC
CASSLGLGSRSNEQFF
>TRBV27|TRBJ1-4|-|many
TGTGCCAGCAGTTTATCGCCAGAAAGCAATGAAAAACTGTTTTTT
CASSLSPESNEKLFF
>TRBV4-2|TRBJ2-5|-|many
TGTGCCAGCAGCCTGCGTGGAGGAGGGGAGACCCAGTACTTC
CASSLRGGGETQYF
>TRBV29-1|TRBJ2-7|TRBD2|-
TGCAGCGTTGATGAGCGGGGGACTCAGTACTTC
CSVDERGTQYF
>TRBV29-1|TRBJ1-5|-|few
TGCAGCGTTGAAGTAGGGCAGGGCGGCAATCAGCCCCAGCATTTT
CSVEVGQGGNQPQHF
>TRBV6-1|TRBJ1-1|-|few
TGTGCCAGCCCGGGGAACGGGCCGCAAGCTTTCTTT
CASPGNGPQAFF
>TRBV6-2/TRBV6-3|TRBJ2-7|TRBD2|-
TGTGCCAGCAGTTACTGGACTAGCGGCGCCTACGAGCAGTACTTC
CASSYWTSGAYEQYF
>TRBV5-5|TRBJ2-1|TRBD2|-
TGTGCCAGCAGCCTGTGGACTAGCGGGGGGGCAAATGAGCAGTTCTTC
CASSLWTSGGANEQFF